This TCR beta chain was recorded in a study of blood T cell repertoires in COVID-19. Study summary: COVID-19 samples collected from the United States, Italy and Spain covered acute and convalescent phases. T cells, B-cell-depleted T cells, or PBMCs supplied cDNA or gDNA.

Source study methods: Amplification from reference gene primers served as the basis for estimated nucleated cell counts. The data were produced by immunoSEQ multiplex PCR, yet TCRdb's version contains in-frame clones alone and is incomplete. V and J calls and clone size are those listed in that table; D and trimming were worked out from the DNA. The table lists more than 95,000 clones, about 79% of them singletons. CDR1 SGHDT and CDR2 YYEEEE come from the germline V gene. This CDR3 has 16 residues. V lost 0 bases and J 0 bases, leaving 12 bases between the germline ends. This receptor was taken from a woman of 80 years or more with active or convalescent COVID-19. The rearrangement links TRBV5-6 to TRBJ1-1; D gene ambiguous. Sequencing used peripheral blood. The CDR3 bases are TGTGCCAGCAGCTTGGAGGCAGGCGCCATGAACACTGAAGCTTTCTTT. Protein product: CASSLEAGAMNTEAFF.